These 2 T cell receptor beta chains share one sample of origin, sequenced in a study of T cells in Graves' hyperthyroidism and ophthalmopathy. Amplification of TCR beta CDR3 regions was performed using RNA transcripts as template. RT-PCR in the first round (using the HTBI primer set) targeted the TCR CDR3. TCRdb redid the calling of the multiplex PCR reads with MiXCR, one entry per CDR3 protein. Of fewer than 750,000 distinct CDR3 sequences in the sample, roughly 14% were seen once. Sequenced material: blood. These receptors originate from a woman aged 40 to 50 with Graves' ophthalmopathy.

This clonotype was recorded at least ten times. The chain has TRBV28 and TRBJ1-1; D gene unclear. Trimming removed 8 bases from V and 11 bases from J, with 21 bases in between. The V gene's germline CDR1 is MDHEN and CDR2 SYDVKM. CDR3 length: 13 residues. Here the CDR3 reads CASQKGRHFWAFF. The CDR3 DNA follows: TGTGCCAGCCAGAAGGGCAGACATTTTTGGGCTTTCTTT.

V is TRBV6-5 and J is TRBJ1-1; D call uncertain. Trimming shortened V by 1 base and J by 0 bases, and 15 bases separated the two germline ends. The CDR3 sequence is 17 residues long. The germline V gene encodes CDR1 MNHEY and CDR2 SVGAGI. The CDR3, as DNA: TGTGCCAGCAGTTACTACTGGACGTCTCCCATGAACACTGAAGCTTTCTTT. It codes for CASSYYWTSPMNTEAFF.